The T cell receptor (beta chain) under discussion was sequenced for a study of T cell repertoires in cytomegalovirus infection. Trimming took off 4 bases at V and 0 bases at J, with 14 bases between the two ends. The CDR3 loop spans 17 amino acids. Per the germline V gene, CDR1 is SGHRS and CDR2 is YFSETQ. MiXCR, run by TCRdb on the reads, gives a single entry per CDR3 protein. This table has approximately 600,000 distinct CDR3 sequences, 40% appearing once. About this clonotype: Its matching antigen is unknown.

Sequencing was performed on cultured PBMCs, taken from culture after CMV antigen stimulation. V is TRBV5-1 and J is TRBJ1-6, with D perhaps matching TRBD1 (6 bases). The TCR comes from a human donor in good health (CMV status not recorded). Some clones in this sample may be carry-over from other donors' samples. The CDR3 DNA follows: TGCGCCAGCAGCCCCCGCCAGGGGAGCTCCTATAATTCACCCCTCCACTTT. Amino acid sequence: CASSPRQGSSYNSPLHF.